This T cell receptor (beta chain) came from a study of CD8 T cells in ankylosing spondylitis. Findings and limits, study-wide: A CD8+ phenotype characterized the disease-linked clones, which were relatively rare in peripheral blood. A subset of motif variants has previously been described in the synovial fluid and blood of reactive arthritis. Reportedly, disease-linked clones are significantly enriched in ankylosing spondylitis patients' matched synovial fluid.

Note on this clonotype: The antigen is unknown.

This CDR3 comprises 15 residues. Trimming removed 0 bases at V and 2 bases at J, with 10 bases between. Germline CDR1 reads LGHNA; CDR2 reads YSLEER. Construction of TCR beta libraries was performed using quantitative 5'-RACE with molecular barcodes. TCRdb re-analysed the 5' RACE reads in MiXCR, keeping a single row per CDR3 protein. This sample has about 240,000 distinct CDR3 sequences, with over 8.5% found just once. Sequencing input: blood, either unsorted or a sorted T cell fraction (not recorded which). This receptor was identified in a male donor with ankylosing spondylitis or in good health (not recorded which). This chain joins TRBV4-3 and TRBJ1-2; D gene uncertain. This CDR3 is CASSQDPGRNYGYTF. The CDR3 bases are TGCGCCAGCAGCCAAGATCCCGGACGCAACTATGGCTACACCTTC.